This T cell receptor beta chain emerged from a study of Ad26.COV2.S vaccination and SARS-CoV-2 variants. The study's findings and limits: Total T cell responses may have been underestimated by the TCR breadth and depth analyses. Recipients given vaccine exceeded placebo recipients in spike-specific TCR breadth. For non-spike TCRs, breadth in vaccine recipients resembled that in placebo recipients.

Sequencing was performed with immunoSEQ multiplex PCR; in TCRdb, only in-frame clones are kept and a portion is missing. Among roughly 500,000 clones listed, roughly 89% were seen once. Note on this clone: Its target is not known.

Treatment denoted: some 19 received Ad26.COV2.S at low or high dose, single or two shots; several received placebo; per-sample allocation not given. Samples came from day 63 after the first vaccine or placebo injection. This adult donor, from Boston, was 18-55 years old. The length of the CDR3 is 16 residues. Germline CDR1 LGHNA, CDR2 YSLEER. V was shortened by 2 bases and J by 0 bases, with 12 bases between the two germline ends. The sequence was obtained from a person aged 18-60 years who received the Ad26.COV2.S COVID-19 vaccine or a placebo. The chain uses TRBV4-3 and TRBJ2-3; no firm D call. The specimen comprised peripheral blood, sampled in a trial of Ad26.COV2.S vaccine versus placebo. DNA of the CDR3: TGCGCCAGCAGCCAATACGTTCGACCGAGCACAGATACGCAGTATTTT. The encoded protein is CASSQYVRPSTDTQYF.